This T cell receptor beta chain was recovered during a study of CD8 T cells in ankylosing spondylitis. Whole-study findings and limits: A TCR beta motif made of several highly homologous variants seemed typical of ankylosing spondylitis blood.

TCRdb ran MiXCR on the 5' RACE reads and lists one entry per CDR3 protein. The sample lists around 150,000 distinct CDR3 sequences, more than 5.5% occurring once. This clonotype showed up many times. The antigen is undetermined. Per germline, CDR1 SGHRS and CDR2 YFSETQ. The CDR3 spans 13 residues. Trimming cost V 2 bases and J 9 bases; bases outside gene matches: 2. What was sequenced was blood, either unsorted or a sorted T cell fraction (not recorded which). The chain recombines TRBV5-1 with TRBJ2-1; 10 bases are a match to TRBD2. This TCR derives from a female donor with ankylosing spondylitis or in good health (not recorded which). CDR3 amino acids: CASSLSGGVEQFF. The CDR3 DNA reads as TGCGCCAGCAGCTTAAGCGGGGGGGTTGAGCAGTTCTTC.